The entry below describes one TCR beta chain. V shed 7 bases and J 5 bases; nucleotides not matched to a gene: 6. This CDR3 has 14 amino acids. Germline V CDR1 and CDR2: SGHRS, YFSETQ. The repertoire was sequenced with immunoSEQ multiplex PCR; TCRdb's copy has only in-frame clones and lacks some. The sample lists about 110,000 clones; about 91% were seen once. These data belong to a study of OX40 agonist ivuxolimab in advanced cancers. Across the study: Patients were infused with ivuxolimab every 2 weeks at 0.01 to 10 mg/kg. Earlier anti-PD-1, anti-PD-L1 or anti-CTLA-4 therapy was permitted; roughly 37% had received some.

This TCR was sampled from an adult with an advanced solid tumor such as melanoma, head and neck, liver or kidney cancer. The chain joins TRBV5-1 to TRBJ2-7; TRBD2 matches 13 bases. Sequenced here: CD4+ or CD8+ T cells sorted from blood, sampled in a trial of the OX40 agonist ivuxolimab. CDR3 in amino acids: CASSPGLAGHEQYF. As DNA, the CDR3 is TGCGCCAGCTCCCCGGGACTAGCGGGACACGAGCAGTACTTC.